Presented here are 15 T cell receptor beta chains from one specimen sequenced in a study of cytomegalovirus exposure and HLA in healthy donors. PCR employed 60 Vbeta and 13 Jbeta primers. Using immunoSEQ multiplex PCR, the repertoire was profiled, and TCRdb retains in-frame clones only, with some absent. This table holds under 150,000 clones, about 86% found once. The sequencing input was PBMCs. These receptors originate from a woman in her twenties or thirties in good health and CMV-seronegative.

A single count supports this clone. This chain joins TRBV18 and TRBJ2-5, with 13 bases identical to TRBD2. Germline-derived CDR1 and CDR2 are KGHSH and LQKENI. This CDR3 region has 18 residues. V shed 3 bases and J 6 bases; nucleotides not matched to a gene: 13. The CDR3 sequence: CASSPTTLAGGPLKTQYF. In nucleotides, the CDR3 is TGTGCCAGCTCACCGACCACACTAGCGGGAGGGCCCTTAAAGACCCAGTACTTC.

V and J are TRBV9 and TRBJ2-1; D is undetermined. With 2 bases removed from V and 9 bases from J, the gap between germline ends came to 15 bases. CDR1 and CDR2 (germline): SGDLS, YYNGEE. This CDR3 has 14 residues. The chain's CDR3 is CASSVLGDVSEQFF. CDR3 DNA sequence: TGTGCCAGCAGCGTGTTGGGCGACGTGAGTGAGCAGTTCTTC.

The chain carries TRBV27 and TRBJ1-4; 8 bases align to TRBD1. V gave up 3 bases and J gave up 10 bases; unmatched junction bases: 16. CDR1 MNHEY and CDR2 SMNVEV come from the germline V gene (reference sequence). The CDR3 spans 17 residues. The CDR3 region has the DNA TGTGCCAGCAGTTTTCGCGAGGCGGGGACAGGTGGGGGAAAACTGTTTTTT. Protein sequence: CASSFREAGTGGGKLFF.

CDR3 sequence (DNA): TGTGCCAGCAGTGACCCGGGACAGGGAAAAACTGAAGCTTTCTTT. Residues: CASSDPGQGKTEAFF. The genes are TRBV25-1 and TRBJ1-1; 9 nucleotides agree with TRBD1. V lost 3 bases to trimming and J lost 5 bases; unmatched junction nucleotides: 7. This CDR3 region has 15 residues. Germline CDR1 MGHDK, CDR2 SYGVNS.

In its sample, this clone was seen a few times. The rearrangement joins TRBV29-1 to TRBJ2-3; 8 bases line up with TRBD2. This CDR3 spans 14 amino acids. Germline assignment: CDR1 SQVTM and CDR2 ANQGSEA. Losses at the gene ends were 6 bases for V and 2 bases for J; bases not matched to a gene: 7. The CDR3 bases are TGCAGCGTGCCGGGAGGGTCATACACAGATACGCAGTATTTT. Its translation: CSVPGGSYTDTQYF.

The V gene is TRBV27, the J gene TRBJ1-5; the match to TRBD1 covers 7 bases. The CDR3 has 14 amino acids. V was pared by 5 bases and J by 10 bases, with 11 bases of the junction left unmatched. Per the germline V gene, CDR1 is MNHEY and CDR2 is SMNVEV (reference sequence). In DNA, the CDR3 is TGTGCCAGCAGTCTCACAGGGGCCTACGAACCCCAGCATTTT. Translated: CASSLTGAYEPQHF.

The V gene is TRBV6-1, the J gene TRBJ1-5; a possible D gene is TRBD1 (6 bases). The CDR3 runs 13 residues. V was clipped by 4 bases and J by 5 bases, with 9 bases between them. Looked up from germline, CDR1 is MNHNS and CDR2 is SASEGT. The DNA for the CDR3 is TGTGCCAGCAGTGCACAGGGCCATCAGCCCCAGCATTTT. Protein product: CASSAQGHQPQHF.

The J gene is TRBJ1-2, the V gene TRBV4-1, with unresolved D. The CDR3 contains 14 residues. V was pared by 4 bases and J by 4 bases, with 13 bases between. The germline V gene encodes CDR1 MGHRA and CDR2 YSYEKL. CDR3 DNA: TGCGCCAGCAGCCGCCTCTTAGTTTCCTATGGCTACACCTTC. It yields the protein CASSRLLVSYGYTF.

The genes are TRBV5-1 and TRBJ2-3, with D possibly being TRBD1 (8 bases). Trimming pared 7 bases from V and 1 base from J, leaving 19 bases between. The germline V gene has CDR1 SGHRS and CDR2 YFSETQ. The CDR3 spans 16 residues. CDR3 residues: CASRLTGGGRTDTQYF. Written as DNA, the CDR3 is TGCGCCAGCCGCCTAACAGGGGGAGGGCGCACAGATACGCAGTATTTT.

V is TRBV5-8 and J is TRBJ1-2; D gene unclear. Trimming cost V 0 bases and J 4 bases, with 22 bases left between them. The CDR3 totals 18 residues. Looked up from germline, CDR1 is SGHTS and CDR2 is YDEGEE. The CDR3 loop reads CASSLVGSAAQGGYGYTF. In DNA, the CDR3 is TGTGCCAGCAGCTTGGTAGGTTCGGCCGCGCAAGGAGGCTATGGCTACACCTTC.

This clone occurred once. The chain links TRBV27 to TRBJ1-1; D is possibly TRBD1 (6 bases). CDR1 is MNHEY, CDR2 SMNVEV, per germline (reference sequence). V was pared by 5 bases and J by 1 base, with 17 bases between. This CDR3 contains 16 residues. The DNA for the CDR3 is TGTGCCAGCAGTCCCCCCGGGGGGACATGGAACACTGAAGCTTTCTTT. It encodes CASSPPGGTWNTEAFF.

This clone was counted a few times. The V call is TRBV9, the J call TRBJ1-1, with TRBD1 matching over 7 bases. Per the germline V gene, CDR1 is SGDLS and CDR2 is YYNGEE. The CDR3 length is 13 residues. Unmatched junction bases numbered 6, after V lost 4 bases and J lost 6 bases. CDR3 sequence (DNA): TGTGCCAGCAGCATTGGGACAGTCTCTGAAGCTTTCTTT. Protein: CASSIGTVSEAFF.

The V call is TRBV7-3, the J call TRBJ2-3; 10 positions agree with TRBD1. Trimming removed 3 bases from V and 2 bases from J; junction bases left unmatched: 5. The germline CDR1 and CDR2 sequences are SGHTA and FQGTGA. This CDR3 comprises 16 residues. Written as DNA, the CDR3 is TGTGCCAGCAGCTTCGGCGGGACAGGGGACACAGATACGCAGTATTTT. Its protein is CASSFGGTGDTDTQYF.

The chain couples TRBV6-5 to TRBJ1-5, with D possibly being TRBD1 (5 bases). The CDR3 consists of 15 residues. Trimming cost V 6 bases and J 4 bases, with 16 bases left between them. Per the germline V gene, CDR1 is MNHEY and CDR2 is SVGAGI. CDR3 sequence: CASSRWGGSNQPQHF. The CDR3 nucleotides read TGTGCCAGCAGCCGCTGGGGGGGTTCTAATCAGCCCCAGCATTTT.

The chain recombines TRBV27 with TRBJ2-7; D remains ambiguous. V was clipped by 6 bases and J by 5 bases, with 11 bases between them. CDR1 is MNHEY and CDR2 is SMNVEV in the germline V gene (reference sequence). This CDR3 is built from 12 residues. The CDR3 DNA sequence: TGTGCCAGCAGCGACATGTTCCACGAGCAGTACTTC. This sequence encodes CASSDMFHEQYF.